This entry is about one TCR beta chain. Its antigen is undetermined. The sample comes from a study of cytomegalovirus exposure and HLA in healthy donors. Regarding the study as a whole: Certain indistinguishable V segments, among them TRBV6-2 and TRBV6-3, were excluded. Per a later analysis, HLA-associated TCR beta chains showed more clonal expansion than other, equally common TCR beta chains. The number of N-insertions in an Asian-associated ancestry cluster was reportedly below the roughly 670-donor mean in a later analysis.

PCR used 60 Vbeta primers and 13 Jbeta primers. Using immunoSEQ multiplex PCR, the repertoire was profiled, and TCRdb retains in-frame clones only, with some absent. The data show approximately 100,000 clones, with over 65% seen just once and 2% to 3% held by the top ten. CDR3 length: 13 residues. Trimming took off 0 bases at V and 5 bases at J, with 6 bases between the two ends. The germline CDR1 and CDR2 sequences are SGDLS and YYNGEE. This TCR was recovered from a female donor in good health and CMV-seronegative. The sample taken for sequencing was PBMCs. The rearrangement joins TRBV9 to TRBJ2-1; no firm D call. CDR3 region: CASSVAPNNEQFF. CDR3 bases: TGTGCCAGCAGCGTAGCCCCCAACAATGAGCAGTTCTTC.